One and the same sample provided the 27 T cell receptor beta chains below, sequenced in a study of T cell repertoires in cytomegalovirus infection. From the reads, TCRdb called clonotypes with MiXCR, one entry per CDR3 protein. The data contain approximately 500,000 distinct CDR3 sequences, about 10% of them singletons. The specimen sequenced was PBMCs. These receptors all stem from a human donor in good health (CMV status not recorded). Some clones in this sample may be carry-over from other donors' samples.

This clonotype turned up a few times. The chain recombines TRBV20-1 with TRBJ1-5, with a weak D call TRBD1 (6 bases). Trimming stripped 6 bases from V and 5 bases from J, with 14 bases between. Germline V gene data show CDR1 as DFQATT and CDR2 as SNEGSKA (reference sequence). The CDR3 length is 13 residues. For the CDR3, the DNA is TGCAGTGCCTCACAGGGTGGGGATCAGCCCCAGCATTTT. It codes for CSASQGGDQPQHF.

At least ten counts were recorded for this clonotype. J is TRBJ1-5 and V is TRBV7-2; D unclear. Between the trimmed V and J ends, which lost 8 bases and 4 bases, there was a span of 21 bases. Germline CDR1 reads SGHTA; CDR2 reads FQGNSA. This CDR3 has 16 amino acids. CDR3 nucleotide sequence: TGTGCCAGCCGCCTAATCTCCTGGGGTTTTAATCAGCCCCAGCATTTT. Its translation: CASRLISWGFNQPQHF.

There are a few counts of this clonotype. The rearrangement links TRBV14 to TRBJ2-1; D possibly matches TRBD1 or TRBD2 (5 bases each). The CDR3 totals 16 residues. In germline, CDR1 is SGHDN, CDR2 FVKESK. Trimming shortened V by 1 base and J by 8 bases, and 18 bases separated the two germline ends. DNA of the CDR3: TGTGCCAGCAGCCAAGGAGGGGCGCCGATTTATGATGAGCAGTTCTTC. Translated, it gives CASSQGGAPIYDEQFF.

This clonotype came up a few times. This chain connects TRBV20-1 to TRBJ2-1; D unclear. Germline CDR1 is DFQATT and CDR2 is SNEGSKA (reference sequence). The V and J ends lost 0 bases and 8 bases respectively, with 8 bases between them. The CDR3 length is 12 residues. The CDR3 DNA reads TGCAGTGCTAGAGATATCGGCCATGAGCAGTTCTTC. It encodes CSARDIGHEQFF.

This clonotype was observed many times. V gene TRBV5-1 combines with J gene TRBJ1-5; TRBD1 might be the D (6 bases). The CDR3 consists of 13 residues. Trimming pared 4 bases from V and 7 bases from J, leaving 12 bases between. Germline loops: CDR1 SGHRS, CDR2 YFSETQ. CDR3 loop: CASSRLGAQPQHF. As DNA, the CDR3 is TGCGCCAGCAGCCGGTTGGGGGCCCAGCCCCAGCATTTT.

The chain employs TRBV12-3 or TRBV12-4 and TRBJ2-3; 9 bases map to TRBD1. CDR3 length: 15 residues. V shed 4 bases, J shed 2 bases, and the junction held 4 bases outside the gene matches. CDR3 amino acids: CASSWGQGPTDTQYF. In DNA form, the CDR3 reads TGTGCCAGCAGTTGGGGACAGGGACCCACAGATACGCAGTATTTT.

The J gene is TRBJ2-3, the V gene TRBV20-1, with D tentatively TRBD2 (5 bases). Trimming pared 6 bases from V and 0 bases from J, leaving 16 bases between. The CDR3 spans 15 residues. Germline-derived CDR1 and CDR2 are DFQATT and SNEGSKA (reference sequence). The DNA for the CDR3 is TGCAGTGCGATAGGACTTGCCTCTAGCACAGATACGCAGTATTTT. Translating it yields CSAIGLASSTDTQYF.

Comments on this clonotype: This could be a read error, since a much larger clone is one nucleotide away. In nucleotides, the CDR3 is TGTGCCAGCAGTCCGGAAGGACTAGCGAGAGCGAGGGGGACAGATACGCAGTATTTT. Translating it yields CASSPEGLARARGTDTQYF. The V and J genes are TRBV28 and TRBJ2-3, with 9 bases lining up with TRBD2. The CDR3 has 19 residues. Germline-derived CDR1 and CDR2 are MDHEN and SYDVKM. Trimming took 5 bases from V and 3 from J; bases not matched to a gene: 18.

This clonotype was observed many times. The rearrangement links TRBV7-9 to TRBJ2-1, with D possibly TRBD1 on 5 matching bases. Germline values: CDR1 SEHNR, CDR2 FQNEAQ (reference sequence). Trimming took off 2 bases at V and 9 bases at J, with 11 bases between the two ends. The CDR3 contains 13 residues. The CDR3 DNA follows: TGTGCCAGCAGCTTATCGCAGGGCAGTGAGCAGTTCTTC. This encodes CASSLSQGSEQFF.

This sequence joins TRBV20-1 and TRBJ2-5, with 14 positions matching TRBD2. Germline trimming cut 6 bases from V and 3 bases from J; bases unmatched to any gene: 3. The CDR3 spans 14 residues. CDR1 is DFQATT, CDR2 SNEGSKA, per germline (reference sequence). CDR3 loop: CSAGLAGGKETQYF. In DNA form, the CDR3 reads TGCAGTGCCGGACTAGCGGGGGGCAAAGAGACCCAGTACTTC.

This clonotype was detected ten times or more. The chain couples TRBV3-1 to TRBJ1-5; D unclear. The CDR3 contains 9 residues. Looked up from germline, CDR1 is LGHDT and CDR2 is YNNKEL (reference sequence). V shed 4 bases and J shed 12 bases, with 4 bases lying between them. As DNA, the CDR3 is TGTGCCAGCAGCCTTGTCCAGCATTTT. It encodes CASSLVQHF.

In its sample, this clonotype was seen many times. V gene TRBV4-1 combines with J gene TRBJ2-2; a weak D match, TRBD2 (6 bases). There are 17 residues in the CDR3. Germline CDR1 MGHRA, CDR2 YSYEKL. Trimming left V 3 bases short and J 8 bases short, with 22 bases between. For the CDR3, the DNA is TGCGCCAGCAGCCACCCCCGAGCGGGCCTATCTCAGGGGGAGCTGTTTTTT. Protein: CASSHPRAGLSQGELFF.

This clonotype was detected many times. The rearrangement joins TRBV12-3 or TRBV12-4 to TRBJ2-7; D unclear. The length of the CDR3 is 12 residues. Trimming cost V 1 base and J 7 bases, with 8 bases left between them. CDR3 coding DNA: TGTGCCAGCAGTTTAGAGTCTGGTGAGCAGTACTTC. The encoded protein is CASSLESGEQYF.

This clonotype has ten or more counts. The V call is TRBV7-3, the J call TRBJ2-2; tentatively, D is TRBD2 (5 bases). The V end lost 0 bases, the J end lost 3 bases, and 11 bases lay between the germline ends. Per germline, CDR1 SGHTA and CDR2 FQGTGA. The CDR3 is 16 residues long. In DNA, the CDR3 is TGTGCCAGCAGCTTAACGTCCGCGGACTACACCGGGGAGCTGTTTTTT. Encoded protein: CASSLTSADYTGELFF.

This clonotype was observed many times. The chain couples TRBV7-3 to TRBJ2-1, with D unclear. The CDR3 runs 14 residues. Deletions cut 2 bases from V and 8 bases from J, with 13 bases between. Germline loops: CDR1 SGHTA, CDR2 FQGTGA. CDR3 amino acids: CASSLGRNFDEQFF. CDR3 DNA sequence: TGTGCCAGCAGCTTAGGACGCAACTTTGATGAGCAGTTCTTC.

This clonotype was picked up many times. The chain combines TRBV10-3 with TRBJ2-6, with TRBD1 as a possible D gene (5 bases). The germline V and J ends were trimmed by 3 bases and 0 bases, with 9 bases remaining between them. This CDR3 is 16 amino acids long. The germline CDR1 and CDR2 sequences are ENHRY and SYGVKD. CDR3 in DNA: TGTGCCATCAGTGAAGGGGTTCGCTCTGGGGCCAACGTCCTGACTTTC. Its translation: CAISEGVRSGANVLTF.

This clonotype was seen only a few times. V is TRBV14 and J is TRBJ2-5; D is possibly TRBD1 (5 bases). The CDR3 extends over 17 amino acids. Per the germline V gene, CDR1 is SGHDN and CDR2 is FVKESK. V lost 3 bases, J lost 7 bases, and 24 bases lay in between. DNA of the CDR3: TGTGCCAGCAGCCACCCTGGGCCCGGCAGGGCCGCGTGGACCCAGTACTTC. It encodes CASSHPGPGRAAWTQYF. Full variable domain (remainder filled in from reference TRBV14 and TRBJ2-5): EAGVTQFPSHSVIEKGQTVTLRCDPISGHDNLYWYRRVMGKEIKFLLHFVKESKQDESGMPNNRFLAERTGGTYSTLKVQPAELEDSGVYFCASSHPGPGRAAWTQYFGPGTRLLVL.

This clonotype has a count of ten or more. V is TRBV12-3 or TRBV12-4 and J is TRBJ2-3, with a tentative D call TRBD2 (6 bases). The CDR3 length is 15 residues. V was pared by 10 bases and J by 2 bases, with 19 bases between. CDR3 in DNA: TGTGCCACCGGGAGAAGCGATTATAACACAGATACGCAGTATTTT. Residues: CATGRSDYNTDTQYF.

This clonotype was seen repeatedly, ten times or more. The chain employs TRBV7-2 and TRBJ2-5; 8 positions match TRBD1. CDR1 is SGHTA and CDR2 is FQGNSA in the germline V gene. Trimming cost V 3 bases and J 5 bases; bases outside gene matches: 5. CDR3 length: 14 amino acids. CDR3 nucleotide sequence: TGTGCCAGCAGCTTGACCAGGGGGCGCGAGACCCAGTACTTC. Amino acids: CASSLTRGRETQYF.

The J gene is TRBJ1-1, the V gene TRBV2; maybe TRBD1 (5 bases). V was shortened by 1 base and J by 3 bases, with 12 bases between the two germline ends. CDR1 and CDR2 (germline): SNHLY, FYNNEI. The CDR3 totals 15 residues. In nucleotides, the CDR3 is TGTGCCAGCAGTGAAGGTAGGGGAGGGGACACTGAAGCTTTCTTT. Residues: CASSEGRGGDTEAFF. Variable domain in full (rest from reference TRBV2 and TRBJ1-1): EPEVTQTPSHQVTQMGQEVILRCVPISNHLYFYWYRQILGQKVEFLVSFYNNEISEKSEIFDDQFSVERPDGSNFTLKIRSTKLEDSAMYFCASSEGRGGDTEAFFGQGTRLTVV.

This clonotype was seen repeatedly, ten times or more. This chain uses TRBV7-2 with TRBJ1-2, with no clear D. CDR1 and CDR2 (germline): SGHTA, FQGNSA. Trimming cost V 5 bases and J 1 base, with 8 bases left between them. CDR3 length: 13 residues. The CDR3 is CASSPRINYGYTF. CDR3 sequence (DNA): TGTGCCAGCAGCCCGAGGATTAACTATGGCTACACCTTC.

The sample holds many counts of this clonotype. The J gene is TRBJ1-2, the V gene TRBV5-8; 9 positions match TRBD1. CDR1 SGHTS and CDR2 YDEGEE come from the germline V gene. Trimming at V came to 4 bases and at J to 7 bases, leaving 8 bases not matched to a gene. The CDR3 sequence is 14 residues long. CDR3 residues: CASSQDRGEGGYTF. CDR3 bases: TGTGCCAGCAGCCAAGACAGGGGGGAAGGTGGCTACACCTTC.

In this sample, this clonotype turned up a few times. The chain couples TRBV5-1 to TRBJ1-1; D not resolved. Germline V gene lookup returns CDR1 SGHRS and CDR2 YFSETQ. Deletions cut 1 base from V and 0 bases from J, with 13 bases between. This CDR3 has 16 amino acids. CDR3 coding DNA: TGCGCCAGCAGCTTGTGGGAAGGGCTCCTGAACACTGAAGCTTTCTTT. Translated: CASSLWEGLLNTEAFF. Using reference TRBV5-1 and TRBJ1-1 for the parts outside the CDR3, the full variable domain is KAGVTQTPRYLIKTRGQQVTLSCSPISGHRSVSWYQQTPGQGLQFLFEYFSETQRNKGNFPGRFSGRQFSNSRSEMNVSTLELGDSALYLCASSLWEGLLNTEAFFGQGTRLTVV.

In this sample, this clonotype turned up a few times. The CDR3: CASGLETGAEAFF. The CDR3 DNA sequence: TGTGCTAGTGGTTTAGAGACAGGCGCTGAAGCTTTCTTT. J is TRBJ1-1 and V is TRBV12-5; D might be TRBD1 (6 bases). Deletions cut 3 bases from V and 6 bases from J, with 11 bases between. Germline lookup yields CDR1 LGHNT and CDR2 FRNRAP. CDR3 length equals 13 residues.

This clonotype was seen many times. The chain combines TRBV12-3 or TRBV12-4 with TRBJ2-7; a weak D match, TRBD1 (5 bases). V was trimmed by 7 bases and J by 3 bases, leaving 13 bases between them. This CDR3 spans 13 amino acids. In DNA form, the CDR3 reads TGTGCCAGCAACTCCCAGGGTGGCTACGAGCAGTACTTC. It codes for CASNSQGGYEQYF.

This clonotype was counted at least ten times. The chain employs TRBV6-2 or TRBV6-3 and TRBJ2-2; the D gene is possibly TRBD1 (6 bases). Trimming took 8 bases from V and 2 from J, leaving 12 bases between them. From germline, CDR1 is MNHEY and CDR2 SVGEGT. The CDR3 is 14 amino acids. CDR3 region: CASQNRENTGELFF. In nucleotides, the CDR3 is TGTGCCAGCCAAAACAGGGAAAACACCGGGGAGCTGTTTTTT.

This clonotype was seen many times. The V call is TRBV7-3, the J call TRBJ1-1; maybe TRBD1 (5 bases). This CDR3 region has 16 residues. Trimming removed 2 bases from V and 4 bases from J, with 17 bases in between. Germline V gives CDR1 SGHTA, CDR2 FQGTGA. Here the CDR3 DNA reads TGTGCCAGCAGCTTAGACAGCGCCCTAGGGTCCACTGAAGCTTTCTTT. Protein: CASSLDSALGSTEAFF.